These T cell receptor beta chains were read from a single sample in a study of CD4 T cells in relation to SARS-CoV-2 and coronaviruses. The assay was immunoSEQ multiplex PCR, and TCRdb's table has in-frame clones only and misses some. This repertoire shows around 62,000 clones, approximately 94% found once; its top ten account for about 0.14%. Sequenced material: naive CD4+ T cells from PBMCs. The source is a human donor in good health. Each CDR3 is given with its conserved first and last residue. A D gene is named only where the DNA matches it firmly. Size tells how often a clone was seen (once, few, many) or the class of an expanded clone, and some rows leave it out.

TGTGCCAGCAGCAAATACCAAGAGGACAGGGAACAAGAGACCCAGTACTTC	CASSKYQEDREQETQYF	TRBV21-1	.	TRBJ2-5	17	.
TGTGCCATCAGTTTGTCAGTCAATGAGCAGTTCTTC	CAISLSVNEQFF	TRBV10-3	.	TRBJ2-1	12	.
TGTGCCAGCAGGAAAGCTGAAAAACTGTTTTTT	CASRKAEKLFF	TRBV27	once	TRBJ1-4	11	.
TGTGCCAGCAGCTGGACAGGGTTCCACGAGCAGTACTTC	CASSWTGFHEQYF	TRBV7-2	.	TRBJ2-7	13	TRBD1
TGCGCCAGCAGCTTGGACGGGCCAGCGGTTGGCACAGATACGCAGTATTTT	CASSLDGPAVGTDTQYF	TRBV5-1	.	TRBJ2-3	17	.
TGTGCCAGCAGCCCCCAGTCAGGGGGACTAGCGGGAGCCTACGAGCAGTACTTC	CASSPQSGGLAGAYEQYF	TRBV9	once	TRBJ2-7	18	TRBD2
TGTGCCAGCAGAGCGGGGAGTAGGAGTAATTCACCCCTCCACTTT	CASRAGSRSNSPLHF	TRBV6-4	.	TRBJ1-6	15	.
TGTGCCAGCAGCTTAGAGTCTGTCGCGGGGCAGGGCACCGGGGAGCTGTTTTTT	CASSLESVAGQGTGELFF	TRBV11-2	.	TRBJ2-2	18	.
TGTGCCAGCACCACCCGTCGAGAGCGGGACACAGATACGCAGTATTTT	CASTTRRERDTDTQYF	TRBV9	.	TRBJ2-3	16	TRBD2
TGCGCCAGCAGCTTAGGTGGAGGGGGCTCTAATCAGCCCCAGCATTTT	CASSLGGGGSNQPQHF	TRBV5-1	.	TRBJ1-5	16	TRBD1
TGTGCCAGCCGGTTTTTAGATCGCGATGAGCAGTTCTTC	CASRFLDRDEQFF	TRBV19	.	TRBJ2-1	13	.
TGTGCCAGCAGTACGAGACTGGCCGGGGCCAACGTCCTGACTTTC	CASSTRLAGANVLTF	TRBV28	.	TRBJ2-6	15	.
TGTGCCAGCAGCGAAGCGGGAGGGACGGGCAATGAGCAGTTCTTC	CASSEAGGTGNEQFF	TRBV6-2/TRBV6-3	once	TRBJ2-1	15	TRBD2
TGTGCCAGCAGCTTAGTATCGGGGCAGGGAGATAACTATGGCTACACCTTC	CASSLVSGQGDNYGYTF	TRBV7-7	.	TRBJ1-2	17	.
TGTGCCAGCAGCCAAGCCCGTAGGGAAATCTTC	CASSQARREIF	TRBV3-1/TRBV3-2	.	TRBJ2-1	11	.
TGTGCCAGCAGCCAAGTAGCTAGCGGCTACGAGCAGTACTTC	CASSQVASGYEQYF	TRBV3-1/TRBV3-2	.	TRBJ2-7	14	TRBD2
TGTGCCAGCAGTTTAACCCTTACTTCCTCCAGCTACAATGAGCAGTTCTTC	CASSLTLTSSSYNEQFF	TRBV11-3	few	TRBJ2-1	17	.
TGTGCCAGCAGCGCAAGGGACGGTGGATGGACTGAAGCTTTCTTT	CASSARDGGWTEAFF	TRBV7-2	.	TRBJ1-1	15	.
TGTGCCAGCAGCTTAGGGTGGACTAGCGGGAGCCTGCCAGATACGCAGTATTTT	CASSLGWTSGSLPDTQYF	TRBV11-2	.	TRBJ2-3	18	TRBD2
TGTGCCTCCACAGCCAAAAACACTGAAGCTTTCTTT	CASTAKNTEAFF	TRBV7-3	few	TRBJ1-1	12	.
TGTGCCTGGAGCGCAGGGGTCCTCAGCAATCAGCCCCAGCATTTT	CAWSAGVLSNQPQHF	TRBV30	.	TRBJ1-5	15	.
TGTGCCAGTAGTCTACAGGCAACGAACACTGAAGCTTTCTTT	CASSLQATNTEAFF	TRBV19	.	TRBJ1-1	14	.
TGTGCCTCCAAAAACGGGAGTAGGGCAGATACGCAGTATTTT	CASKNGSRADTQYF	TRBV2	once	TRBJ2-3	14	.
TGTGCCAGCAGTCGGGACGGCTACGAGCAGTACTTC	CASSRDGYEQYF	TRBV2	.	TRBJ2-7	12	.
TGTGCCATCAGCAGAACCGACTGGGGCGGATCCTACGAGCAGTACTTC	CAISRTDWGGSYEQYF	TRBV15	.	TRBJ2-7	16	.
TGTGCCAGCAGCTTAGAATCAGTCTACGAGCAGTACTTC	CASSLESVYEQYF	TRBV7-2	.	TRBJ2-7	13	.
TGTGCCTGGAGAAGACTTAGGGGCGGAGCGAACACCGGGGAGCTGTTTTTT	CAWRRLRGGANTGELFF	TRBV30	.	TRBJ2-2	17	.
TGCGCCAGCAGGCTGCGGCAGGGCGGTGAAAAACTGTTTTTT	CASRLRQGGEKLFF	TRBV10-2	.	TRBJ1-4	14	.
TGTGCCAGCAGCCCAAGGGTTAACGTGGTAGCGGGAGATACGCAGTATTTT	CASSPRVNVVAGDTQYF	TRBV4-2	.	TRBJ2-3	17	TRBD2
TGCGCCAGCAGTGAGACGGGGGGGAGTGGCAATGAGCAGTTCTTC	CASSETGGSGNEQFF	TRBV10-1	.	TRBJ2-1	15	TRBD2
TGTGCCAGCAACTCTTGGGACAGGGGCTACAATGAGCAGTTCTTC	CASNSWDRGYNEQFF	TRBV27	.	TRBJ2-1	15	TRBD1
TGTGCCAGCAGTTACCCAACGCGGGGTCAGTTCTTC	CASSYPTRGQFF	TRBV6-2/TRBV6-3	.	TRBJ2-1	12	.
TGTGCCAGCAGTTTTACCCGGCTAGCGGGGGCGAGCTCCTACAATGAGCAGTTCTTC	CASSFTRLAGASSYNEQFF	TRBV28	.	TRBJ2-1	19	TRBD2
TGTGCCAGCAGTTACTCCGGGACTAGCGGGAGAAATGAGCAGTTCTTC	CASSYSGTSGRNEQFF	TRBV6-5	.	TRBJ2-1	16	TRBD2
TGCGCCAGCAGCCAAGATGGGACAGGGGTTCGAGAGACCCAGTACTTC	CASSQDGTGVRETQYF	TRBV4-1	.	TRBJ2-5	16	TRBD1
TGTGCCAGCTCACCAAGGAGGGTGGAGGAGACCCAGTACTTC	CASSPRRVEETQYF	TRBV18	.	TRBJ2-5	14	.
TGTGCCAGCAGCTCCGACAGGGCAACTAATGAAAAACTGTTTTTT	CASSSDRATNEKLFF	TRBV7-9	.	TRBJ1-4	15	TRBD1
TGTGCCAGCAGTTCCTCTTACAGGGGGCCACCCCTCCACTTT	CASSSSYRGPPLHF	TRBV28	few	TRBJ1-6	14	TRBD1